The clone carrying this TCR beta chain was counted between two and nine times. This entry belongs to a study of blood T cell repertoires in COVID-19. Study summary: COVID-19 samples, acute and convalescent, were from the United States, Italy and Spain. Sources were T cells, B-cell-depleted T cells, or PBMCs; the material itself was cDNA or gDNA.

Source study methods: Amplification of reference gene primers was used by the study to estimate nucleated cell counts. Measured with immunoSEQ multiplex PCR; TCRdb has only the in-frame clones, and not every one. That table is the source of V, J and clone size, and D and trimming were worked out from the DNA. The data show about 98,000 clones, about 81% seen once. V shed 4 bases and J shed 0 bases, with 10 bases lying between them. This CDR3 spans 16 amino acids. Germline V lookup: CDR1 WSHSY, CDR2 SAAADI. This chain connects TRBV10-2 to TRBJ2-6; a possible D gene is TRBD2 (5 bases). This receptor was obtained from a man between 60 and 70 years old with acute or convalescent COVID-19. Material for sequencing was peripheral blood. The CDR3 loop reads CASSVQRSSGANVLTF. DNA of the CDR3: TGCGCCAGCAGTGTTCAGCGGAGCTCTGGGGCCAACGTCCTGACTTTC.